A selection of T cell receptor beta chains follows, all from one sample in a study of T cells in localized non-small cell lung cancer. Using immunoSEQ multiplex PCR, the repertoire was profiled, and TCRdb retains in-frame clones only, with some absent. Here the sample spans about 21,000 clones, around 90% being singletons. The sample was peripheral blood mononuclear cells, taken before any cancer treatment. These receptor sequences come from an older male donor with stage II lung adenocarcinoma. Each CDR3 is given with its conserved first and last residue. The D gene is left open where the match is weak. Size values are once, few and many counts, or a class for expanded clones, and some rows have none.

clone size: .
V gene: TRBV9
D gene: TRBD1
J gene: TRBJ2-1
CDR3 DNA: TGTGCCAGCAGCGCAGGGGGCCATGAGCAGTTCTTC
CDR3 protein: CASSAGGHEQFF

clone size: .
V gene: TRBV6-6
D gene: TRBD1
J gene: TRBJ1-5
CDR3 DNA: TGTGCCAGCAGTTACACAGGGGCGAGCAATCAGCCCCAGCATTTT
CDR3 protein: CASSYTGASNQPQHF

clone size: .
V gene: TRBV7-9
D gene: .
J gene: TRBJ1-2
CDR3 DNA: TGTGCCAGCAGCTTGGGTACGGAGAACTATGGCTACACCTTC
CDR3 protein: CASSLGTENYGYTF

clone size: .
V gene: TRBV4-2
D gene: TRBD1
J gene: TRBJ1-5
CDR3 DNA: TGTGCCAGCAGCGTAGGGACAGGCGTAAGCAATCAGCCCCAGCATTTT
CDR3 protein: CASSVGTGVSNQPQHF

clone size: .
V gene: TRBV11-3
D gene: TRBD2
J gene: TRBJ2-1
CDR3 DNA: TGTGCCAGCAGCTTGGGGACTAGCGGAATCTACAATGAGCAGTTCTTC
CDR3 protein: CASSLGTSGIYNEQFF

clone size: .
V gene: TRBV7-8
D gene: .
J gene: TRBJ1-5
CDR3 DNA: TGTGCCAGCAGCCACCCCTCGCTGGGGACCCTATATAGCAATCAGCCCCAGCATTTT
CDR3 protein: CASSHPSLGTLYSNQPQHF

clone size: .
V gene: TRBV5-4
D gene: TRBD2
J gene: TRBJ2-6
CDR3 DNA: TGTGCCAGCGGCCTGAGCGGGAGTTCTGGGGCCAACGTCCTGACTTTC
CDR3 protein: CASGLSGSSGANVLTF

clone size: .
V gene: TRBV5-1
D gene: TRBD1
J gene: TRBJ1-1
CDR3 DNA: TGCGCCAGCAGCCGTAGGGACAGGGTTGTGACTGAAGCTTTCTTT
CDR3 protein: CASSRRDRVVTEAFF

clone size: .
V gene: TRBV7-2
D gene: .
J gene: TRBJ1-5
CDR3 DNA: TGTGCCATCTACCTCGGGGGGGGCTTGAATCAGCCCCAGCATTTT
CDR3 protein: CAIYLGGGLNQPQHF

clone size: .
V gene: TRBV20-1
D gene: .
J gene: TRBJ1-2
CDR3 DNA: TGCAGTGTGGAGCGGAAATCCCCCTTC
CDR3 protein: CSVERKSPF

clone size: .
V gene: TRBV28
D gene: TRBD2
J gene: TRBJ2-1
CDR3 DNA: TGTGCCAGCAGAGTACTAGCGGGAGGTGCTTACAATGAGCAGTTCTTC
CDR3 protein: CASRVLAGGAYNEQFF

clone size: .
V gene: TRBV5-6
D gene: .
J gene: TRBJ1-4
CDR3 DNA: TGTGCCAGCAGCTTGGACGGTTCAACTAATGAAAAACTGTTTTTT
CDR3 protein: CASSLDGSTNEKLFF

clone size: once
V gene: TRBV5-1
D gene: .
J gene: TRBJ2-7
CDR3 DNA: TGCGCCAGCAAAGGGGTTAGCTCCTACGAGCAGTACTTC
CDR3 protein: CASKGVSSYEQYF

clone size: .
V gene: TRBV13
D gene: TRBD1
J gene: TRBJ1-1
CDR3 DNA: TGTGCCAGCAGCTTAGAACTAACAGGGGCTGAAGCTTTCTTT
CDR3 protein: CASSLELTGAEAFF

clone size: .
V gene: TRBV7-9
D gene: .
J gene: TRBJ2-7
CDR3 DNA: TGTGCCAGCAGCTCCCTGGGGGCAGCATCCTACGAGCAGTACTTC
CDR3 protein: CASSSLGAASYEQYF

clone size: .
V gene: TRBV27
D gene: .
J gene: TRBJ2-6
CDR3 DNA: TGTGCCAGCAGTTTAGGTGGGAGTAGGGCCAACGTCCTGACTTTC
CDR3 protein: CASSLGGSRANVLTF

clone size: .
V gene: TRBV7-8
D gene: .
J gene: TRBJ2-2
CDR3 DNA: TGTGCCAGCAGCTACCTGACTATCTCAGCCGGGGAGCTGTTTTTT
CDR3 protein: CASSYLTISAGELFF

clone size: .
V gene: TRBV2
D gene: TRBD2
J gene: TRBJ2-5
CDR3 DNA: TGTGCCATCCTCCTAATGGCGGGAGGAGAGACCCAGTACTTC
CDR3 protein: CAILLMAGGETQYF

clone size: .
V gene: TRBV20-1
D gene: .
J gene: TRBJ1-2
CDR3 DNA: TGCAGTGCTAGTGGTAACTATGGCTACACCTTC
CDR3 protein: CSASGNYGYTF

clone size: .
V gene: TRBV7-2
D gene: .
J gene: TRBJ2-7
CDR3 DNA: TGTGCCAGCAGCTTAGGACAGGTGTACTACGAGCAGTACTTC
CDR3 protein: CASSLGQVYYEQYF

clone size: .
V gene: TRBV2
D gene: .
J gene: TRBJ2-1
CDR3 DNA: TGTGCCAGCAGTGAACAATTCCGGCGATACAATGAGCAGTTCTTC
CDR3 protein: CASSEQFRRYNEQFF

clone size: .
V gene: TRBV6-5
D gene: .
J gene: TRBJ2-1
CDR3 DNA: TGTGCCAGCAGTTACCCAGGGAGGAAGGAGCAGTTCTTC
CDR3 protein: CASSYPGRKEQFF

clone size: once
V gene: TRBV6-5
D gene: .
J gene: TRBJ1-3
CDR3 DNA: TGTGCCAGCGGTAGGGCAGGGCGGTCTGGAAACACCATATATTTT
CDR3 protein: CASGRAGRSGNTIYF

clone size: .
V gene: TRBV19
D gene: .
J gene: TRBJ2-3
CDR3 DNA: TGTGCCAGTAGTCCAGACGGAACCAGGGGGGGCACAGATACGCAGTATTTT
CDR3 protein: CASSPDGTRGGTDTQYF

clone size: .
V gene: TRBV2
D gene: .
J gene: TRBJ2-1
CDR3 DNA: TGTGCCTCTTCGGTATACAATGAGCAGTTCTTC
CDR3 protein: CASSVYNEQFF

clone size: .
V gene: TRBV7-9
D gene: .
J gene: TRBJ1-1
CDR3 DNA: TGTGCCAGCGCTCGGGACGGGGGGAACACTGAAGCTTTCTTT
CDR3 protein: CASARDGGNTEAFF

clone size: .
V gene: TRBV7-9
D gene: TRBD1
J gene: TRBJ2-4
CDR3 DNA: TGTGCCAGCAGTGACAGGGTCGACATTCAGTACTTC
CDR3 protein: CASSDRVDIQYF

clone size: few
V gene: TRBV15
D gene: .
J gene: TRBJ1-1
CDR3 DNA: TGTGCCACCAGCAGAGTATCGGCGAACACTGAAGCTTTCTTT
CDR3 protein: CATSRVSANTEAFF

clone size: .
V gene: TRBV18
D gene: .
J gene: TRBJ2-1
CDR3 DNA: TGTGCCAGCTCCCCCAGGAGCTCCTACAATGAGCAGTTCTTC
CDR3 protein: CASSPRSSYNEQFF

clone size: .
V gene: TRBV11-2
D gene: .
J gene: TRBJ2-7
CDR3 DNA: TGTGCCAGCAGCTTAGATTATCGGGGACCCTACGAGCAGTACTTC
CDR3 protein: CASSLDYRGPYEQYF

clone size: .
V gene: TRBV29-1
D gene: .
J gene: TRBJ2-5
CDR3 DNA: TGCAGCGTTGAAGAAGGGAAGGAGACCCAGTACTTC
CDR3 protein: CSVEEGKETQYF

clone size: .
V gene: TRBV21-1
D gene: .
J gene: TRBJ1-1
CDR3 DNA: TGTGCCAGCAGCAAAAAGCCCCGAATCACTGAAGCTTTCTTT
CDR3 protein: CASSKKPRITEAFF

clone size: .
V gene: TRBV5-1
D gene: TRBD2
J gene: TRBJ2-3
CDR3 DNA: TGCGCCAGCAGCGTCGGGACTAGCGGGAGGGCCCTAGATACGCAGTATTTT
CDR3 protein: CASSVGTSGRALDTQYF

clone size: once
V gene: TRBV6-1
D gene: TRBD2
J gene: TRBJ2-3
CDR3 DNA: TGTGCCAGCAGTGAACGCGGGGGGTACACAGATACGCAGTATTTT
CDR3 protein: CASSERGGYTDTQYF

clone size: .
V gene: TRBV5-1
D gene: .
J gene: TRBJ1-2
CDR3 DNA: TGCGCCAGCAGTTCGGCCACAGACTATGGCTACACCTTC
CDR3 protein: CASSSATDYGYTF

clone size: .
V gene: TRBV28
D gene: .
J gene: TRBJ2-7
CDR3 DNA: TGTGCCAGCAGTTCTTTGGTGGGGGGCACCCACGAGCAGTACTTC
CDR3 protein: CASSSLVGGTHEQYF

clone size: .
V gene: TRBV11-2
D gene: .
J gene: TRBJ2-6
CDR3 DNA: TGTGCCAGCAGTTTTCGGACAGCCTTGAGCTCTGGGGCCAACGTCCTGACTTTC
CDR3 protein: CASSFRTALSSGANVLTF

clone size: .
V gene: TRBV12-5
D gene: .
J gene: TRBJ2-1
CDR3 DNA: TGTGCTAGTGCCCTAGGTGTCCTAGTTGGAAATGAGCAGTTCTTC
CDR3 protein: CASALGVLVGNEQFF

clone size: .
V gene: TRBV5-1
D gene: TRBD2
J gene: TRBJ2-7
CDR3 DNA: TGCGCCAGCGCCCTAACTAGCGGAACCTACGAGCAGTACTTC
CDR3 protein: CASALTSGTYEQYF

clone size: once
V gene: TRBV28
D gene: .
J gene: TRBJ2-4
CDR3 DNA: TGTGCCAGCGTTTCAGGGAAAAACATTCAGTACTTC
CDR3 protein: CASVSGKNIQYF

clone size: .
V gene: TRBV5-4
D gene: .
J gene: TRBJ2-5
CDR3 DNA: TGTGCCAGCAGCTTGGGCGCACGGGGCGGGAAAGAGACCCAGTACTTC
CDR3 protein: CASSLGARGGKETQYF